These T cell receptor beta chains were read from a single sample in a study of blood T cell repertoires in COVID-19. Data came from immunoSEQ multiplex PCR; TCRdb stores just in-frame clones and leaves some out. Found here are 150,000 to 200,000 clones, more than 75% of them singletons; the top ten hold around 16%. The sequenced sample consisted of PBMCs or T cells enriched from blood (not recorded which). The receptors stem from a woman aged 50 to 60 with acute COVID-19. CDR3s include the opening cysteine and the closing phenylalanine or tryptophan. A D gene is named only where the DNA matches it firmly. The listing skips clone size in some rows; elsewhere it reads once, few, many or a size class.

DNA: TGTGCCAGCAGTGGACAGTATGAAAAACTGTTTTTT
CDR3: CASSGQYEKLFF
D: NA
J: TRBJ1-4
V: TRBV28
size: NA

DNA: TGTGCCAGTAGTTGGGGGCGTGGGATCACTGAAGCTTTCTTT
CDR3: CASSWGRGITEAFF
D: NA
J: TRBJ1-1
V: TRBV19
size: NA

DNA: TGTGCCAGCAGCCCCCCCTCAGGAAACTATGGCTACACCTTC
CDR3: CASSPPSGNYGYTF
D: NA
J: TRBJ1-2
V: TRBV4-2
size: NA

DNA: TGTGCCAGCACCCAATCGACAGGGAGCGGAAACACCATATATTTT
CDR3: CASTQSTGSGNTIYF
D: TRBD1
J: TRBJ1-3
V: TRBV7-9
size: NA

DNA: TGTGCCAGCAGTCGGACAGGGGATGGCTACACCTTC
CDR3: CASSRTGDGYTF
D: TRBD1
J: TRBJ1-2
V: TRBV7-9
size: NA

DNA: TGTGCCAGCAGCTTAGAGCGCGGCAATCAGCCCCAGCATTTT
CDR3: CASSLERGNQPQHF
D: NA
J: TRBJ1-5
V: TRBV7-2
size: NA

DNA: TGTGCCAGCAGTTTACAAGACAGGGGCGGCTACACCTTC
CDR3: CASSLQDRGGYTF
D: TRBD1
J: TRBJ1-2
V: TRBV27
size: NA

DNA: TGTGCCAGCAGCAAAGCGGGTCATTGCGGGGGGCCCCCCATTGGGAATGAGCAGTTCTTC
CDR3: CASSKAGHCGGPPIGNEQFF
D: NA
J: TRBJ2-1
V: TRBV21-1
size: NA

DNA: TGTGCCAGCGAGGCCGGCTACTCTGGGGCCAACGTCCTGACTTTC
CDR3: CASEAGYSGANVLTF
D: NA
J: TRBJ2-6
V: TRBV6-5
size: NA

DNA: TGTGCCACTCCCTCCACAGGGGTCTATACGAACACCGGGGAGCTGTTTTTT
CDR3: CATPSTGVYTNTGELFF
D: TRBD1
J: TRBJ2-2
V: TRBV19
size: NA

DNA: TGTGCCAGCAGTTTAGTAGCGGGGCTCGTCAATGAGCAGTTCTTC
CDR3: CASSLVAGLVNEQFF
D: TRBD2
J: TRBJ2-1
V: TRBV27
size: NA

DNA: TGTGCCAGCATGGAGGGGGCGGGGGCCAAAAACATTCAGTACTTC
CDR3: CASMEGAGAKNIQYF
D: NA
J: TRBJ2-4
V: TRBV7-9
size: NA

DNA: TGTGCCAGTAGTATTGGGCAGGGAAGGAGCAATCAGCCCCAGCATTTT
CDR3: CASSIGQGRSNQPQHF
D: NA
J: TRBJ1-5
V: TRBV19
size: once

DNA: TGTGCCAGCTCACCATGGGGGCGGGCCGGGGCCAACGTCCTGACTTTC
CDR3: CASSPWGRAGANVLTF
D: NA
J: TRBJ2-6
V: TRBV18
size: NA

DNA: TGTGCCAGCAGTTTGGAGGGTGTTGGGTCAGATACGCAGTATTTT
CDR3: CASSLEGVGSDTQYF
D: NA
J: TRBJ2-3
V: TRBV28
size: NA

DNA: TGTGCCAGCAGTCCGGCGGGGTCTGAAGCTTTCTTT
CDR3: CASSPAGSEAFF
D: NA
J: TRBJ1-1
V: TRBV27
size: NA

DNA: TGTGCCAGCAGCTTAGAGGGAGGCTATGGCTACACCTTC
CDR3: CASSLEGGYGYTF
D: NA
J: TRBJ1-2
V: TRBV11-3
size: NA

DNA: TGTGCCAGCAGCTTGGCCGCGAAGAGTAATTCACCCCTCCACTTT
CDR3: CASSLAAKSNSPLHF
D: NA
J: TRBJ1-6
V: TRBV5-4
size: NA